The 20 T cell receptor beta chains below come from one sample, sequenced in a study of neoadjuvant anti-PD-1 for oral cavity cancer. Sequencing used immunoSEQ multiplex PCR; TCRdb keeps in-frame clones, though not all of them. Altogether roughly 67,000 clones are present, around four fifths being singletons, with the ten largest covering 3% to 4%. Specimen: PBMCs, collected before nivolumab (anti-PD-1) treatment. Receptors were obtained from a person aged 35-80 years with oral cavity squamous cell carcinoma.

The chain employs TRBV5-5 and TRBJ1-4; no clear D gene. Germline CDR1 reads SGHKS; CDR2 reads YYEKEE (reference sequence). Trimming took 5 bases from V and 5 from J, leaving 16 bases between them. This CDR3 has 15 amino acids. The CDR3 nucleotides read TGTGCCAGCAGTCCCCTCGACCGACGGAATGAAAAACTGTTTTTT. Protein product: CASSPLDRRNEKLFF.

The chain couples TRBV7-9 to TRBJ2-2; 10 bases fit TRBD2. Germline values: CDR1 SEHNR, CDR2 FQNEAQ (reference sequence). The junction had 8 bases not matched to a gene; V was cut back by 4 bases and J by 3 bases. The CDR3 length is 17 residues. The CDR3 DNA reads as TGTGCCAGCAGCTACCCCCTAGCGGGAGTTGACACCGGGGAGCTGTTTTTT. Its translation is CASSYPLAGVDTGELFF.

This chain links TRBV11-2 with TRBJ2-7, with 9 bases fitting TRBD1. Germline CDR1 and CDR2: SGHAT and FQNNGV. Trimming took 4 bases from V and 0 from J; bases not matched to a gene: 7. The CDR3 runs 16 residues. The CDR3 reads CASSSVRGQGSYEQYF. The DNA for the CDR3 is TGTGCCAGCAGCTCAGTTCGGGGACAGGGCTCCTACGAGCAGTACTTC.

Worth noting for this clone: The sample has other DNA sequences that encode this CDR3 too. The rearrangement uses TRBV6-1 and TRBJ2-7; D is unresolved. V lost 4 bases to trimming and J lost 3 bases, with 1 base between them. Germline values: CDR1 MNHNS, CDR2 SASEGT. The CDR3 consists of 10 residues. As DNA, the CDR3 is TGTGCCAGCAGTGTCTACGAGCAGTACTTC. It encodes CASSVYEQYF.

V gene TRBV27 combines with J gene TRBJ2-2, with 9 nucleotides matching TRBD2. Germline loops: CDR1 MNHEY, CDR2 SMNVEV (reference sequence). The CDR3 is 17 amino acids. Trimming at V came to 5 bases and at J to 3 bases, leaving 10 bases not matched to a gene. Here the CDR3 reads CASSPGQGGGDTGELFF. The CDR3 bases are TGTGCCAGCAGTCCAGGACAAGGCGGGGGGGACACCGGGGAGCTGTTTTTT.

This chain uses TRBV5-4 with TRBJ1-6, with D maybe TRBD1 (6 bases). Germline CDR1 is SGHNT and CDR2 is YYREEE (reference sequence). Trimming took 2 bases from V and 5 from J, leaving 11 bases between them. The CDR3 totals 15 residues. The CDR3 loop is CASSFQQGHNSPLHF. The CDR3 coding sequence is TGTGCCAGCAGCTTCCAACAGGGTCATAATTCACCCCTCCACTTT.

The CDR3 DNA follows: TGTGCCAGCAGCTCCCAAATGGTGACTGTCACTGAAGCTTTCTTT. Its translation is CASSSQMVTVTEAFF. The chain recombines TRBV4-2 with TRBJ1-1; no definite D call. The CDR3 extends over 15 amino acids. Per the germline V gene, CDR1 is LGHNA and CDR2 is YNFKEQ. The V end was cut by 5 bases, the J end by 4 bases, with 17 bases between.

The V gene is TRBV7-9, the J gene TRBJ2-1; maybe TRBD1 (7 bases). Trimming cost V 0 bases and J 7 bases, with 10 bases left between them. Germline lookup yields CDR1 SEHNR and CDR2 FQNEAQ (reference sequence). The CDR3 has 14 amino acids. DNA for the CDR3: TGTGCCAGCAGCTTAGCGGCAGGGGGGAATGAGCAGTTCTTC. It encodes CASSLAAGGNEQFF.

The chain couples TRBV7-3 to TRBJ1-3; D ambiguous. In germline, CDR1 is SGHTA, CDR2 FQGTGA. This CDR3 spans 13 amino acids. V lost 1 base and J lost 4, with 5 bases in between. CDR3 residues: CASSLIPGNTIYF. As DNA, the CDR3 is TGTGCCAGCAGCTTAATACCCGGAAACACCATATATTTT.

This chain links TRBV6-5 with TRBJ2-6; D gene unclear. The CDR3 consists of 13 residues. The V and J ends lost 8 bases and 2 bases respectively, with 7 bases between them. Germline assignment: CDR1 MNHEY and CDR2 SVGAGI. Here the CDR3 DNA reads TGTGCCAGCGTTGCTACTGGGGCCAACGTCCTGACTTTC. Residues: CASVATGANVLTF.

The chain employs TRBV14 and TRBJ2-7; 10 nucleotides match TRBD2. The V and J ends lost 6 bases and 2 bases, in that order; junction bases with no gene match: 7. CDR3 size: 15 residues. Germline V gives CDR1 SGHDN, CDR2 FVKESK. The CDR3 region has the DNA TGTGCCAGCAGACCCGGGACTAGCGACGCCTACGAGCAGTACTTC. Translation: CASRPGTSDAYEQYF. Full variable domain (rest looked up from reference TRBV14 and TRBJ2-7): EAGVTQFPSHSVIEKGQTVTLRCDPISGHDNLYWYRRVMGKEIKFLLHFVKESKQDESGMPNNRFLAERTGGTYSTLKVQPAELEDSGVYFCASRPGTSDAYEQYFGPGTRLTVT.

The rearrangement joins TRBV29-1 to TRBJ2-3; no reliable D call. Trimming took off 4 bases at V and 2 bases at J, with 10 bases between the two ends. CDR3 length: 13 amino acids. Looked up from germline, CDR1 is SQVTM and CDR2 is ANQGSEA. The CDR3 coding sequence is TGCAGCGTTGCCACTGGGTACACAGATACGCAGTATTTT. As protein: CSVATGYTDTQYF.

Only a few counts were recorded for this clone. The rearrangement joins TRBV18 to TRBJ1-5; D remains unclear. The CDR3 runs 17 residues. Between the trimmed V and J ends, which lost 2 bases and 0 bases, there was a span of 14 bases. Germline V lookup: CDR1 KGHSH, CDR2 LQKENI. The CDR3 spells CASSPTAPRGSNQPQHF. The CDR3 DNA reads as TGTGCCAGCTCACCAACGGCCCCGCGGGGTAGCAATCAGCCCCAGCATTTT.

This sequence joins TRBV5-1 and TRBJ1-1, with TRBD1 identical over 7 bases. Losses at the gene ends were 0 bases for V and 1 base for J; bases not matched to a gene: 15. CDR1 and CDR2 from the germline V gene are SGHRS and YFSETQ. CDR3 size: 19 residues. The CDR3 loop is CASSLGWRQGEGGNTEAFF. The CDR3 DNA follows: TGCGCCAGCAGCTTGGGATGGAGACAGGGCGAAGGAGGGAACACTGAAGCTTTCTTT.

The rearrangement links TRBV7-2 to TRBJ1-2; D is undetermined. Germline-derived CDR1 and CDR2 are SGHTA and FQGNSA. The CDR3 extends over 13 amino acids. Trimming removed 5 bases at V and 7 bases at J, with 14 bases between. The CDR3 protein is CASSRPPLFGYTF. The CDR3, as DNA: TGTGCCAGCAGCCGGCCCCCCCTATTTGGCTACACCTTC.

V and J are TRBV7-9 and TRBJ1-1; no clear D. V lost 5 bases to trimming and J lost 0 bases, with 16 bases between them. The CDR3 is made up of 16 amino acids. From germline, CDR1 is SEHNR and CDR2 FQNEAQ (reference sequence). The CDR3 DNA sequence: TGTGCCAGCAGCGGATCTAGGGCAGCGTTGAACACTGAAGCTTTCTTT. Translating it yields CASSGSRAALNTEAFF.

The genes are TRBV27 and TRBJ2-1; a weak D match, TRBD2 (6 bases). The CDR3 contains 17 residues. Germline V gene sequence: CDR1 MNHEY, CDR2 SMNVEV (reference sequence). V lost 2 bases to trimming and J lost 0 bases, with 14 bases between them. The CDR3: CASSLRTTAGSYNEQFF. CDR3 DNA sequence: TGTGCCAGCAGTTTACGCACAACAGCGGGCTCCTACAATGAGCAGTTCTTC.

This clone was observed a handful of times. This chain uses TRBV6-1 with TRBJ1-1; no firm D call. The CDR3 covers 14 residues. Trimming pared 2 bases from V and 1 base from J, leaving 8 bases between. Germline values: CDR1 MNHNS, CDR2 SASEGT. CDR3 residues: CASSEKPRNTEAFF. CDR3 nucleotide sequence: TGTGCCAGCAGTGAAAAGCCAAGGAACACTGAAGCTTTCTTT.

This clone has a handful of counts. CDR3 in DNA: TGTGCCAGCAGTCGTGTGACAGGGCGATATATAGTGACCCAGTACTTC. As protein: CASSRVTGRYIVTQYF. The V gene is TRBV11-2, the J gene TRBJ2-5; TRBD1 matches 7 bases. The CDR3 has 16 residues. J was trimmed by 7 bases and V by 6 bases; bases with no gene match: 17. Germline CDR1 reads SGHAT; CDR2 reads FQNNGV.

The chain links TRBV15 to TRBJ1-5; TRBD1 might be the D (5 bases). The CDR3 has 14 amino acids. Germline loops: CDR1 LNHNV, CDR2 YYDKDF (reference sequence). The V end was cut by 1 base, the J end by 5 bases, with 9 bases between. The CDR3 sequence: CATSRGGGDQPQHF. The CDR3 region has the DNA TGTGCCACCAGCAGAGGAGGAGGGGATCAGCCCCAGCATTTT.